This T cell receptor beta chain is from a study of T cell changes during pregnancy in multiple sclerosis. This table comes from immunoSEQ multiplex PCR, and its TCRdb copy is limited to in-frame clones, with some not included. The sample consists of under 130,000 clones, roughly nine tenths of them appearing once. This clone was recorded once. The input for sequencing was peripheral blood, taken after pregnancy. This receptor was identified in a female donor with multiple sclerosis, enrolled in a pregnancy study.

The CDR3 here is CASSSRRQVYGYTF. The CDR3 bases are TGTGCCAGCAGCTCCCGCCGACAGGTCTATGGCTACACCTTC. V gene TRBV5-6 combines with J gene TRBJ1-2, with D perhaps matching TRBD1 (6 bases). CDR3 length: 14 amino acids. V dropped 3 bases and J dropped 4 bases, with 13 bases sitting between them. Germline V gives CDR1 SGHDT, CDR2 YYEEEE.